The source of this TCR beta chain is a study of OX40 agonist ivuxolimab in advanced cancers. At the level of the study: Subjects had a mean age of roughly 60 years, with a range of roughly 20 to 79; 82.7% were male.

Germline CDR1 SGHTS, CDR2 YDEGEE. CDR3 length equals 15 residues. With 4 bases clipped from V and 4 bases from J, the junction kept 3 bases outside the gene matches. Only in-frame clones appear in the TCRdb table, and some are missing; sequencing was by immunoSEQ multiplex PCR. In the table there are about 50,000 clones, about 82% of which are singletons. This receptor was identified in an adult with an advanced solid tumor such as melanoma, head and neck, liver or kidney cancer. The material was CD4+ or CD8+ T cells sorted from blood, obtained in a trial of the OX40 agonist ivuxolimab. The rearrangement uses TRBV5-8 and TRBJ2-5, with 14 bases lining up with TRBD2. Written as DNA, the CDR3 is TGTGCCAGCAGCCCCGGACTAGCGGGGGGAGAGACCCAGTACTTC. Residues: CASSPGLAGGETQYF.